This TCR beta chain was retrieved from a study of CD8+ T cells in alopecia areata. A word on this clone: Antigen specificity is unknown.

RNA was isolated and reverse transcribed to cDNA, the sequencing template. The table came from immunoSEQ multiplex PCR; TCRdb's copy has only in-frame clones and leaves some out. The sample shows about 100,000 clones, 45% to 60% of them seen only once. Alopecia areata patients gave lesional scalp punch biopsies and peripheral blood samples. Sorted populations comprised CD4+ and CD8+ T cells obtained from PBMCs. V lost 4 bases, J lost 4 bases, and 12 bases lay in between. Germline V gene lookup returns CDR1 SGHRS and CDR2 YFSETQ. The CDR3 totals 15 residues. General observations from the study: Normal scalp showed lower clonality than lesional scalp, especially alopecia totalis/universalis.

The chain joins TRBV5-1 to TRBJ2-6; D might be TRBD1 (6 bases). Sequenced sample: NKG2D-low CD8+ T cells sorted from blood. The receptor's source is a human donor with alopecia areata. The CDR3 sequence is CASSPTGQGANVLTF. CDR3 bases: TGCGCCAGCAGCCCCACAGGGCAAGGGGCCAACGTCCTGACTTTC.